The 18 T cell receptor beta chains below were found in one sample sequenced in a study of blood T cells in healthy people across ages. Using a J-beta primer mix together with a sample-barcoded 5' primer, a second PCR was run for about 6 to 11 cycles. A single record per CDR3 protein comes from TCRdb applying MiXCR to the 5' RACE reads. The sample yields about 930,000 distinct CDR3 sequences, about 29% seen once. These data are also associated with another study on T cells of mothers and their children.

The sequenced sample consisted of blood. The receptors were gathered from a woman in her forties in good health.

In its sample, this clonotype was seen once. The J gene is TRBJ2-1, the V gene TRBV5-1; TRBD2 matches 10 bases. The length of the CDR3 is 15 residues. J lost 0 bases, V lost 6 bases, and 3 bases had no gene match. The germline V gene encodes CDR1 SGHRS and CDR2 YFSETQ. CDR3 DNA: TGCGCCAGCAACTCTAGCGGGGGCTCCTACAATGAGCAGTTCTTC. Protein sequence: CASNSSGGSYNEQFF.

The V call is TRBV3-1, the J call TRBJ2-2; 9 bases fit TRBD2. The CDR3 is 16 amino acids. Germline trimming cut 3 bases from V and 3 bases from J; bases unmatched to any gene: 5. CDR1 is LGHDT, CDR2 YNNKEL, per germline (reference sequence). CDR3 bases: TGTGCCAGCAGCCAGGAGCGGGGGGAGTACACCGGGGAGCTGTTTTTT. It is translated as CASSQERGEYTGELFF. Combining the CDR3 with reference TRBV3-1 and TRBJ2-2 gives the whole variable domain DTAVSQTPKYLVTQMGNDKSIKCEQNLGHDTMYWYKQDSKKFLKIMFSYNNKELIINETVPNRFSPKSPDKAHLNLHINSLELGDSAVYFCASSQERGEYTGELFFGEGSRLTVL.

Regarding this clonotype: This could be a read error, since a much larger clone is one nucleotide away. The rearrangement joins TRBV20-1 to TRBJ2-3; D is perhaps TRBD2 (5 bases). The germline gives CDR1 DFQATT, CDR2 SNEGSKA (reference sequence). The CDR3 runs to 15 residues. CDR3 nucleotides: TGCAGTGCTAGAGCCATGCTAGCTCGCTCAGATGCGCAGTATTTT. It is translated as CSARAMLARSDAQYF.

This chain uses TRBV5-1 with TRBJ2-1; 10 nucleotides match TRBD2. Germline CDR1 SGHRS, CDR2 YFSETQ. This CDR3 is built from 16 residues. V gave up 4 bases and J gave up 7 bases; unmatched junction bases: 11. Here the CDR3 reads CASSPTASGRGNEQFF. For the CDR3, the DNA is TGCGCCAGCAGCCCCACCGCTAGCGGGAGAGGGAATGAGCAGTTCTTC.

This clonotype was observed many times. V gene TRBV29-1 combines with J gene TRBJ1-5; D is unresolved. Deletions cut 4 bases from V and 0 bases from J, with 7 bases between. The CDR3 runs 13 residues. Germline CDR1 reads SQVTM; CDR2 reads ANQGSEA. The CDR3 DNA reads TGCAGCGTTGTGGGTGGTAGCAATCAGCCCCAGCATTTT. Protein: CSVVGGSNQPQHF.

This clonotype was observed at least ten times. CDR3 bases: TGCAGTGCTAACCCCGACTCCCAAGAGACCCAGTACTTC. It yields the protein CSANPDSQETQYF. V and J are TRBV20-1 and TRBJ2-5; D ambiguous. The CDR3 consists of 13 residues. CDR1 DFQATT and CDR2 SNEGSKA come from the germline V gene (reference sequence). Trimming took off 4 bases at V and 1 base at J, with 10 bases between the two ends.

This clonotype was recorded at least ten times. The V and J genes are TRBV20-1 and TRBJ1-2; no firm D call. Germline V gene sequence: CDR1 DFQATT, CDR2 SNEGSKA (reference sequence). The CDR3 totals 13 residues. V lost 6 bases, J lost 4 bases, and 15 bases lay in between. The DNA of the CDR3 is TGCAGTGCGGGCCGGGGAAGAAGCTATGGCTACACCTTC. Residues: CSAGRGRSYGYTF.

A word on this clonotype: A read error may explain this, as a much larger clone is one base away. The chain uses TRBV20-1 and TRBJ2-7; 7 bases match TRBD1. This CDR3 is 14 amino acids long. Germline CDR1 reads DFQATT; CDR2 reads SNEGSKA (reference sequence). V was pared by 3 bases and J by 4 bases, with 9 bases of the junction left unmatched. CDR3 nucleotide sequence: TGCAGTGCTAGCAATGACAGGGTGGGGTACGAGCAGTACTTC. Translation gives CSASNDRVGYEQYF.

This clonotype was observed a handful of times. The chain combines TRBV28 with TRBJ2-5; D unclear. CDR3 length: 13 amino acids. From germline, CDR1 is MDHEN and CDR2 SYDVKM. Trimming took off 4 bases at V and 4 bases at J, with 10 bases between the two ends. CDR3 sequence: CASSSSVLETQYF. DNA of the CDR3: TGTGCCAGCAGTTCTAGTGTCCTAGAGACCCAGTACTTC.

This clonotype was seen many times. The genes are TRBV7-2 and TRBJ2-3; TRBD2 matches at 7 bases. CDR3 length: 17 amino acids. V was clipped by 5 bases and J by 6 bases; unmatched bases: 17. From germline, CDR1 is SGHTA and CDR2 FQGNSA. CDR3 in amino acids: CASSIISGTPGLDTQYF. The CDR3, as DNA: TGTGCCAGCAGCATAATAAGCGGGACCCCCGGGTTGGATACGCAGTATTTT.

In DNA form, the CDR3 reads TGTGCCAGCAGCTTAGATCTCCATCGCGGTGGGGCCAACGTCCTGACTTTC. It encodes CASSLDLHRGGANVLTF. The chain has TRBV7-8 and TRBJ2-6; D unclear. Germline-derived CDR1 and CDR2 are SGHVS and FQNEAQ. The CDR3 is 17 amino acids. V was cut by 1 base and J by 3 bases, with 13 bases left in between.

The CDR3 here is CASSPTGRGTEAFF. Here the CDR3 DNA reads TGTGCCAGCAGTCCTACGGGTCGCGGCACTGAAGCTTTCTTT. The gene calls are TRBV12-3 or TRBV12-4 and TRBJ1-1; D is undetermined. This CDR3 has 14 residues. The V end was cut by 5 bases, the J end by 4 bases, with 14 bases between.

This chain uses TRBV28 with TRBJ2-4; 8 bases line up with TRBD1. The CDR3 consists of 13 residues. Germline CDR1 reads MDHEN; CDR2 reads SYDVKM. V lost 4 bases, J lost 14 bases, and 10 bases stayed unmatched. The CDR3 sequence: CASSSLGQGKEYF. CDR3 sequence (DNA): TGTGCCAGCAGTTCCCTCGGACAGGGTAAGGAGTACTTC.

Remarks on this clonotype: One end of the junction is discordant with germline, which a read error may explain. The chain has TRBV2 and TRBJ2-2, with 13 positions matching TRBD2. The germline gives CDR1 SNHLY, CDR2 FYNNEI. CDR3 length equals 16 residues. CDR3 nucleotides: TGTGCCAGCGGTGGACTAGCGGGGGTGAACACCGGGGAGTTGTTTTTT. Residues: CASGGLAGVNTGELFF.

The chain couples TRBV28 to TRBJ2-1; TRBD1 matches at 8 bases. CDR1 MDHEN and CDR2 SYDVKM come from the germline V gene. The ends lost 5 bases at V and 3 bases at J; junction bases unmatched: 9. CDR3 length: 16 residues. CDR3 sequence: CASSISGTGSYNEQFF. The DNA for the CDR3 is TGTGCCAGCAGTATTTCCGGGACAGGAAGCTACAATGAGCAGTTCTTC.

In its sample, this clonotype was seen many times. The rearrangement uses TRBV29-1 and TRBJ2-7, with D perhaps TRBD2 (5 bases). Germline V gene sequence: CDR1 SQVTM, CDR2 ANQGSEA. The CDR3 is made up of 11 amino acids. Trimming took 4 bases from V and 4 from J, leaving 8 bases between them. The CDR3 reads CSVVGDYEQYF. CDR3 in DNA: TGCAGCGTTGTCGGGGATTACGAGCAGTACTTC.

In its sample, this clonotype was seen a few times. Possible read error: a much larger clone is one base away. The CDR3: CSVESGLQETLYF. CDR3 coding DNA: TGCAGCGTTGAATCCGGGCTCCAAGAGACCCTGTACTTC. The chain combines TRBV29-1 with TRBJ2-5; no definite D call. The CDR3 spans 13 residues. Germline lookup yields CDR1 SQVTM and CDR2 ANQGSEA.

The V gene is TRBV20-1, the J gene TRBJ2-2; D perhaps matches TRBD2 (6 bases). The CDR3 runs 14 residues. In germline, CDR1 is DFQATT, CDR2 SNEGSKA (reference sequence). Trimming cost V 2 bases and J 5 bases, with 12 bases left between them. The CDR3 region has the DNA TGCAGTGCTAGACAGCCTGCGGGGACCGGGGAGCTGTTTTTT. Amino acid sequence: CSARQPAGTGELFF.